The subject of this entry is one TCR beta chain. The antigen it binds to is not known. No much larger clone is present one base from it, and per-base qualities are unavailable. High-throughput TCR beta sequencing profiled peripheral blood CD8+ and CD4+ T cells from healthy donors, Susac syndrome patients and multiple sclerosis patients. Treatment-naive patients with stable or active relapsing-remitting disease fulfilling revised McDonald criteria were used as multiple sclerosis controls. Bulk CD8+ and CD4+ T cells were purified magnetically by negative isolation, whereas CD8+ TEMRA cells were enriched by FACS. Blood was collected in EDTA tubes and processed within 24 hours, with PBMCs isolated through density gradient centrifugation. PBMCs destined for TCR sequencing were cryopreserved in liquid nitrogen and later thawed in a 37 °C water bath. The sorted or isolated CD4+, CD8+ and CD8+ TEMRA cells reached a purity of at least 90%.

A distance of 12 bases separates the germline ends of V and J, which lose 3 bases and 0 bases respectively. Spanning cysteine to phenylalanine, the CDR3 consists of 16 amino acids. Solely the CDR3 DNA is kept, with 48 bases framed from the first base. This entry belongs to a study of CD8 T cells in Susac syndrome (dated by TCRdb to between 2019 and 2020). Notes on the research overall: Repertoire sequencing was used to test whether CD8+ T cell activation and differentiation in Susac syndrome was antigen driven. CD8+ T cell repertoire clonality was compared between some 12 healthy donors, around 14 Susac syndrome patients and fewer than 19 multiple sclerosis patients.

Findings and caveats that apply to the study as a whole: The number of individuals in the TCR sequencing and HLA analysis was acknowledged as relatively small.

RNA was extracted with the RNeasy kit and about 0.45 to 1 ug was reverse transcribed using random hexamers. TCR beta CDR3 regions were amplified with the immunoSEQ multiplex PCR assay covering 54 Vbeta and 13 Jbeta segments. To correct PCR amplification bias, a synthetic template baseline was used for both primer optimization and computational correction. In the paper's pipeline: Only productive sequences were kept, with reads annotated to V, D and J genes according to IMGT and analyzed in immunoSEQ Analyzer. To calculate clonality, Shannon entropy was normalized by log2 of the number of productive unique sequences and then subtracted from one. For each patient and control, public and private clones were evaluated within the 100 most prevalent clones. Susac-specific clones were defined as absent from healthy and MS cohorts, roughly 1,100 published viral clones and other ImmuneACCESS disease sequences. TCRdb cleaned the public reads at Q25 with fastp, built clones with MiXCR and kept in-frame beta chains. Duplicate CDR3 protein sequences are folded into a single record with the most common DNA and genes. TCRdb, not the authors, supplied the V and J calls. This sample gives 130,000 or so distinct CDR3 sequences in total; 80% to 85% of them show up just once. The leading ten clones occupy roughly 0.5% of the sample.

Material for sequencing was CD8+ T cells from PBMCs. This clonotype was sampled from a human donor with multiple sclerosis. The chain is made from TRBV12-3 or TRBV12-4 and TRBJ2-1, with no confident D gene call. This receptor has the CDR3 CASSFGPSSSYNEQFF. The sequenced DNA: TGTGCCAGCAGTTTCGGACCCTCCTCCTCCTACAATGAGCAGTTCTTC.